The T cell receptor beta chain under discussion was sequenced for a study of blood T cell repertoires in COVID-19. Study-level background: Collection of acute and convalescent COVID-19 samples took place in the United States, Italy and Spain. Sources were T cells, B-cell-depleted T cells, or PBMCs; the material itself was cDNA or gDNA.

Some clones are missing from TCRdb's copy, which holds only in-frame ones; the method was immunoSEQ multiplex PCR. The sample includes a few hundred thousand clones, roughly 86% of them seen just once. The CDR3 totals 15 residues. The V end was cut by 0 bases, the J end by 0 bases, with 7 bases between. The germline gives CDR1 SGDLS, CDR2 YYNGEE. The receptor comes from a woman in her forties or fifties with acute or convalescent COVID-19. The chain uses TRBV9 and TRBJ1-3, with a weak D call TRBD1 (5 bases). The sequencing input was peripheral blood. CDR3 in amino acids: CASSVDGASGNTIYF. The CDR3 DNA reads as TGTGCCAGCAGCGTAGATGGGGCCTCTGGAAACACCATATATTTT.